This T cell receptor (beta chain) was captured by sequencing in a study of blood T cell repertoires in COVID-19. Study information: Samples of COVID-19 (acute and convalescent) were obtained from the United States, Italy and Spain. Sources were T cells, B-cell-depleted T cells, or PBMCs; the material itself was cDNA or gDNA.

CDR3 size: 16 residues. V gave up 0 bases and J gave up 5 bases; unmatched junction bases: 7. CDR1 is SGDLS, CDR2 YYNGEE, per germline. Per the authors' pipeline: Reference gene primer amplification gave nucleated cell count estimates. The assay was immunoSEQ multiplex PCR, and TCRdb's table has in-frame clones only and misses some. The DNA was the basis for D and trimming; V, J and clone size are from that table. The sample lists 90,000 to 100,000 clones; roughly 82% were seen once. Material for sequencing was peripheral blood. This sequence originates from an elderly man with acute or convalescent COVID-19. The chain employs TRBV9 and TRBJ2-1; TRBD1 matches at 8 bases. The CDR3 DNA follows: TGTGCCAGCAGCGTAGATGCCAGGGGGCGCGACAATGAGCAGTTCTTC. Encoded protein: CASSVDARGRDNEQFF.